This TCR beta chain was obtained from a study of blood T cell repertoires in COVID-19. Overall study: Material from acute and convalescent COVID-19 was sourced from the United States, Italy and Spain. PBMCs, B-cell-depleted T cells, or T cells provided the cDNA or gDNA that made up the material.

This CDR3 is 12 amino acids long. Trimming shortened V by 2 bases and J by 6 bases, and 11 bases separated the two germline ends. The germline V gene encodes CDR1 SQVTM and CDR2 ANQGSEA. Under the authors' procedure: Nucleated cell number was recorded as an estimate derived from reference gene primer amplification. The method was immunoSEQ multiplex PCR; TCRdb's version includes in-frame clones alone and lacks a portion of them. That table furnishes V, J and clone size, whereas the DNA furnished D and trimming. Of roughly 200,000 clones in the sample, 87% were seen once. The sequence derives from a woman aged 18 to 35 who had recovered from COVID-19. The V and J genes are TRBV29-1 and TRBJ2-7, with D perhaps TRBD2 (5 bases). Sequencing input: peripheral blood. The CDR3 nucleotides are TGCAGCGTTGAACTTCCGGGGAGCGAGCAGTACTTC. This encodes CSVELPGSEQYF.